This passage covers 5 T cell receptor beta chains from one sample sequenced in a study of regulatory T cells in long-lasting Graves disease. Time point denoted: persistent/refractory GD, antithyroid drugs over 5 years with positive TRAb. RNA extracted from PBMCs served as the sequencing template. Investigators prepared the TCR beta libraries by applying iRepertoire HTBI primers and Arm-PCR of CDR3 regions. Each CDR3 protein is one row after TCRdb ran MiXCR on the multiplex PCR reads. The table lists more than 650,000 distinct CDR3 sequences, about 32% of them singletons, with around 42% in the top ten. This specimen consisted of peripheral blood mononuclear cells (PBMCs), obtained when the disease was refractory, from a patient treated with antithyroid drugs. The source of these receptors is a female donor with Graves disease.

The V call is TRBV6-2 or TRBV6-3, the J call TRBJ1-1; 7 bases line up with TRBD1. Germline V lookup: CDR1 MNHEY, CDR2 SVGEGT. Unmatched junction bases numbered 19, after V lost 2 bases and J lost 1 base. This CDR3 region has 20 residues. The CDR3 nucleotides read TGTGCCAGCAGTTACGGGCACCGATCATCCCGGGACAGACCGAACACTGAAGCTTTCTTT. Translated, it gives CASSYGHRSSRDRPNTEAFF.

This clonotype was seen a few times. This chain connects TRBV29-1 to TRBJ2-2; TRBD2 is a possible D gene (6 bases). V was shortened by 2 bases and J by 7 bases, with 8 bases between the two germline ends. The germline gives CDR1 SQVTM, CDR2 ANQGSEA. This CDR3 is built from 12 residues. The CDR3 sequence is CSVEKEGGELFF. Here the CDR3 DNA reads TGCAGCGTTGAAAAGGAGGGCGGGGAGCTGTTTTTT.

This clonotype was counted a few times. This chain links TRBV28 with TRBJ1-5; tentatively, D is TRBD1 (5 bases). CDR1 MDHEN and CDR2 SYDVKM come from the germline V gene. Deletions cut 3 bases from V and 2 bases from J, with 11 bases between. The CDR3 length is 15 residues. The CDR3 reads CASSFGGSGNQPQHF. The CDR3 DNA is TGTGCCAGCAGTTTCGGGGGGTCGGGCAATCAGCCCCAGCATTTT.

J is TRBJ2-7 and V is TRBV7-6; 7 bases line up with TRBD1. The germline V gene encodes CDR1 SGHVS and CDR2 FNYEAQ. The junction had 7 bases not matched to a gene; V was cut back by 1 base and J by 4 bases. The CDR3 extends over 15 amino acids. The CDR3 protein is CASSLVRQGDYEQYF. For the CDR3, the DNA is TGTGCCAGCAGCTTAGTCCGCCAGGGGGATTACGAGCAGTACTTC. The whole variable domain, remainder taken from reference TRBV7-6 and TRBJ2-7, is GAGVSQSPRYKVTKRGQDVALRCDPISGHVSLYWYRQALGQGPEFLTYFNYEAQQDKSGLPNDRFSAERPEGSISTLTIQRTEQRDSAMYRCASSLVRQGDYEQYFGPGTRLTVT.

The gene calls are TRBV3-1 and TRBJ2-1; D is unclear. V lost 1 base to trimming and J lost 8 bases, with 6 bases between them. CDR1 LGHDT and CDR2 YNNKEL come from the germline V gene (reference sequence). The CDR3 runs 12 residues. CDR3 loop: CASSQVEDEQFF. CDR3 nucleotide sequence: TGTGCCAGCAGCCAAGTCGAGGATGAGCAGTTCTTC.